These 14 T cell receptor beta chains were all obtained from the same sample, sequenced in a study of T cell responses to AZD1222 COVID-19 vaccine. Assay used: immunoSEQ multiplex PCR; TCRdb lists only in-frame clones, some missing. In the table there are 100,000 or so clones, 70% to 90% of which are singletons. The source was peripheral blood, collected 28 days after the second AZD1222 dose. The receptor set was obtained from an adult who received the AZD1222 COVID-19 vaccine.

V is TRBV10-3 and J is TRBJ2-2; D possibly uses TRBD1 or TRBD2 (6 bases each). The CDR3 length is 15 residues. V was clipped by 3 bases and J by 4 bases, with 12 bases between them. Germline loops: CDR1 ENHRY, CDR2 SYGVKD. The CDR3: CAISDGGLGTGELFF. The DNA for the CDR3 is TGTGCCATCAGTGATGGGGGGCTTGGCACCGGGGAGCTGTTTTTT.

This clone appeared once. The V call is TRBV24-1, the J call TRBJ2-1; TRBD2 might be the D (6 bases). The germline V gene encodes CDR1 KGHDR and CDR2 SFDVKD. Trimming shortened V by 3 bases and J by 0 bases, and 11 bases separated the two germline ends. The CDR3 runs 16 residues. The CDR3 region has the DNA TGTGCCACCAGTGATGCAGAGACTAGCTCCTACAATGAGCAGTTCTTC. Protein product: CATSDAETSSYNEQFF.

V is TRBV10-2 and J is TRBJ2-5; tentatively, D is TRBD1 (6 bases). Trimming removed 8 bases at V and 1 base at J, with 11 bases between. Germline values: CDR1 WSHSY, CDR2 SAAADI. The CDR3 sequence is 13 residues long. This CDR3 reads CASVDRAQETQYF. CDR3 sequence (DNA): TGCGCCAGCGTGGACAGAGCCCAAGAGACCCAGTACTTC.

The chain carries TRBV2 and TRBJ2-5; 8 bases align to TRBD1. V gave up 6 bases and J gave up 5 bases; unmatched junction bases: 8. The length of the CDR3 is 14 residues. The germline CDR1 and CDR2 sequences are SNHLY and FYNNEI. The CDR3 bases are TGTGCCAGCAGCAGTGGACAGGGCGGGGAGACCCAGTACTTC. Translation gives CASSSGQGGETQYF.

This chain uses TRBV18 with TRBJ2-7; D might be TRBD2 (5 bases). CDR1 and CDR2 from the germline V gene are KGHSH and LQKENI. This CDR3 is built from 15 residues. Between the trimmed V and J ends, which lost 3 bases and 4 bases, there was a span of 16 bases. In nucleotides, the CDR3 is TGTGCCAGCTCACCTGGTCGAGGGAGTGGATACGAGCAGTACTTC. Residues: CASSPGRGSGYEQYF.

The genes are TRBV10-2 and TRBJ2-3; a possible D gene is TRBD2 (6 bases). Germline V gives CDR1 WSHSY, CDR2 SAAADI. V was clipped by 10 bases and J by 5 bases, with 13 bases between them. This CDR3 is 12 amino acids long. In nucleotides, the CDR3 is TGCGCCACCCAACTAGCAGGAGATACGCAGTATTTT. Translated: CATQLAGDTQYF.

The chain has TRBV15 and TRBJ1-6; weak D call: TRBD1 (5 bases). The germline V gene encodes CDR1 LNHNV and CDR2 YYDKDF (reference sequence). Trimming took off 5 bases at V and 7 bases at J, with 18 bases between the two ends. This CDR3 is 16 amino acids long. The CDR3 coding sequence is TGTGCCACCAGCCTTGCCCCCCGGACACTGAATTCACCCCTCCACTTT. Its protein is CATSLAPRTLNSPLHF.

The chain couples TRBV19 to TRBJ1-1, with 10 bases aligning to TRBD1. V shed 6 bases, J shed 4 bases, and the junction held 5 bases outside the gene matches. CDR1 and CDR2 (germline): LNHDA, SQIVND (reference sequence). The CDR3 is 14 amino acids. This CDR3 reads CASREGTGVTEAFF. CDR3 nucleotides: TGTGCCAGTAGGGAAGGGACAGGGGTCACTGAAGCTTTCTTT.

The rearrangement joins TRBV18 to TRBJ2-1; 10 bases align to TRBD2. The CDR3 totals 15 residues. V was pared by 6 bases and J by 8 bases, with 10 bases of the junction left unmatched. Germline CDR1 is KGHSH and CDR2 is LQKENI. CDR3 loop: CASSLAGAPGYEQFF. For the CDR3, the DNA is TGTGCCAGCTCTCTAGCGGGAGCCCCGGGGTATGAGCAGTTCTTC. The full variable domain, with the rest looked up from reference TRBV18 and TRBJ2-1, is NAGVMQNPRHLVRRRGQEARLRCSPMKGHSHVYWYRQLPEEGLKFMVYLQKENIIDESGMPKERFSAEFPKEGPSILRIQQVVRGDSAAYFCASSLAGAPGYEQFFGPGTRLTVL.

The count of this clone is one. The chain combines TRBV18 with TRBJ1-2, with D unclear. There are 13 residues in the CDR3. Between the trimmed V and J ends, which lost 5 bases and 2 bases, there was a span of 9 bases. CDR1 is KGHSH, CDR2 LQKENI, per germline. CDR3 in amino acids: CASSETQNYGYTF. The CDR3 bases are TGTGCCAGCTCAGAGACACAAAACTATGGCTACACCTTC. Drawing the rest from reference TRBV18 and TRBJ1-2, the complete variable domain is NAGVMQNPRHLVRRRGQEARLRCSPMKGHSHVYWYRQLPEEGLKFMVYLQKENIIDESGMPKERFSAEFPKEGPSILRIQQVVRGDSAAYFCASSETQNYGYTFGSGTRLTVV.

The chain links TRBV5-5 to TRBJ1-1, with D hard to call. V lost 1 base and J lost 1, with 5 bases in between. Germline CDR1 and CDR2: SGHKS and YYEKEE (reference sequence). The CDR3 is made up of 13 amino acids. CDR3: CASSLFGNTEAFF. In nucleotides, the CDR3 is TGTGCCAGCAGCTTGTTCGGGAACACTGAAGCTTTCTTT.

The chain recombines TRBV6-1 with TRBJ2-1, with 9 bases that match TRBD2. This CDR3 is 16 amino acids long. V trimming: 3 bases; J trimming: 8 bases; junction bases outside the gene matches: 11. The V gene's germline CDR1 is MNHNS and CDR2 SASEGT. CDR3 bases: TGTGCCAGCAGTGACGCAGGACTAGCGTTGCGGGATGAGCAGTTCTTC. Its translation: CASSDAGLALRDEQFF.

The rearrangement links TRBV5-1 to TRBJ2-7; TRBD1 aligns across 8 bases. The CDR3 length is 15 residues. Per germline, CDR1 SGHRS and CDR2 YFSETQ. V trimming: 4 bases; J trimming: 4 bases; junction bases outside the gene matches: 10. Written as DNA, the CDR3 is TGCGCCAGCAGCCTATGGACAGGGCAGAGGTACGAGCAGTACTTC. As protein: CASSLWTGQRYEQYF.

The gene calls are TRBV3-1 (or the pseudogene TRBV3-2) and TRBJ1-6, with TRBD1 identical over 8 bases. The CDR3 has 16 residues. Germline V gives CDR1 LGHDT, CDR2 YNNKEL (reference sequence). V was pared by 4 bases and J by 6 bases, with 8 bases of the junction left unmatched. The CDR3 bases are TGTGCCAGCAGCCTACCAACAGGGGGATCTAATTCACCCCTCCACTTT. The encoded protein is CASSLPTGGSNSPLHF.